The clone carrying this TCR beta chain was seen ten or more times. No antigen is known for it. Every donor, a Caucasian adult, lived in Nashville, Tennessee. V lost 4 bases, J lost 0 bases, and 7 bases lay in between. The CDR3 loop spans 14 amino acids. The germline gives CDR1 SNHLY, CDR2 FYNNEI. The data belong to a study of shared clonotypes between healthy human individuals. Study-wide results and limits: It was the non-shared clonotypes that had lower generation probabilities than clonotypes shared by all four donors.

Using immunoSEQ multiplex PCR, the repertoire was profiled, and TCRdb retains in-frame clones only, with some absent. Here the sample spans approximately 740,000 clones, approximately 79% being singletons. This clonotype was sampled from a woman between 25 and 40 years old in good health. The chain recombines TRBV2 with TRBJ1-5; possible D gene TRBD1, 5 bases. Sequencing was done on a sample of memory CD4+ T cells sorted from blood. Subset in this sample: CD45RA-negative fraction. In DNA form, the CDR3 reads TGTGCCAGCAGTGGACAGAATAGCAATCAGCCCCAGCATTTT. Amino acids: CASSGQNSNQPQHF.